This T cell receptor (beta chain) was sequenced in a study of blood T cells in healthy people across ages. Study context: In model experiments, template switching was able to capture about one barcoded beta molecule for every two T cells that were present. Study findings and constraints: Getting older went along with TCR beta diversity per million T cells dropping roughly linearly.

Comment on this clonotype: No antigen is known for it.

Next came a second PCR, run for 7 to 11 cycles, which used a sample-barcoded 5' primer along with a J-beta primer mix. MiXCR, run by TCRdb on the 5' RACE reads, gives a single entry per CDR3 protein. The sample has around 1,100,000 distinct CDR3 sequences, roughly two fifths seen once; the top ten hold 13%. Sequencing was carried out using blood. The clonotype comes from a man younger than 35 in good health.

CDR3 sequence reads: CASGLEGSNQPQHF. The CDR3, as DNA: TGTGCCTCCGGTCTCGAAGGTAGCAATCAGCCCCAGCATTTT. The chain has TRBV10-3 and TRBJ1-5, with unresolved D. V was pared by 11 bases and J by 0 bases, with 14 bases between. The germline CDR1 and CDR2 sequences are ENHRY and SYGVKD. This CDR3 has 14 residues.